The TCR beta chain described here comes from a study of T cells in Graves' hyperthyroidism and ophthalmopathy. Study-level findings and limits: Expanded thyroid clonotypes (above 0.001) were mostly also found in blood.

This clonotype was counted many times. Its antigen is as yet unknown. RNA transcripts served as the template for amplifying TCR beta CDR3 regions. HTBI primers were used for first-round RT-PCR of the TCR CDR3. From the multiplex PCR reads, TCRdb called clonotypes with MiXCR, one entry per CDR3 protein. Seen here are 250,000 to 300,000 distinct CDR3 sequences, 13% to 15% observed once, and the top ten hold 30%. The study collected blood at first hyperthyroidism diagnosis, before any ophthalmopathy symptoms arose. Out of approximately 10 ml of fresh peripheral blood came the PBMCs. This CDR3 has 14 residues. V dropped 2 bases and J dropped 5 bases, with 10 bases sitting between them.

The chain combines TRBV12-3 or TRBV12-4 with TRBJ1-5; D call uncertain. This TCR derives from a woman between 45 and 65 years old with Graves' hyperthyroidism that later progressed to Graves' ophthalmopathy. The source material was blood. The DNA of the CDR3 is TGTGCCAGCAGTTTAAAGTCCAAGCATCAGCCCCAGCATTTT. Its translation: CASSLKSKHQPQHF.